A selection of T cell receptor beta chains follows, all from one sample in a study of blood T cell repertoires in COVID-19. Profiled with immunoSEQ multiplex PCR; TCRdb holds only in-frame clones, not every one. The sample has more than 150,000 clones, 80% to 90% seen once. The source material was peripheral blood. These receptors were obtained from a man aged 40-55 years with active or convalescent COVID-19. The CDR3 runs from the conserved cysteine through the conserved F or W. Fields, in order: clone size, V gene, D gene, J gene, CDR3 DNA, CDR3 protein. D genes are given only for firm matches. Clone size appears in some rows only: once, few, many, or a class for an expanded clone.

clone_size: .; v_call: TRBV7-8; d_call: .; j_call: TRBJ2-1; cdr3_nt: TGTGCCAGCAGCTTAGGATCGGGAGCAGGTGAGCAGTTCTTC; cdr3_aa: CASSLGSGAGEQFF
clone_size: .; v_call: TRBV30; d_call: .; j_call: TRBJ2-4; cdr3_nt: TGTGCCTGGAGTGTACACGGGAATACGGCCAAAAACATTCAGTACTTC; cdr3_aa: CAWSVHGNTAKNIQYF
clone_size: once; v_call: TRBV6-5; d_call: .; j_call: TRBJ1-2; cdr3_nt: TGTGCCAGCAGTTACTCGAGGAGTTACCAGACTTATGGCTACACCTTC; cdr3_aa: CASSYSRSYQTYGYTF
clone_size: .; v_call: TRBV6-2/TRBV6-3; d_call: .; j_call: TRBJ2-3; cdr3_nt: TGTGCCAGCAGTTACGGGAAATATTGGGAGAATACGCAGTATTTT; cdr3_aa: CASSYGKYWENTQYF
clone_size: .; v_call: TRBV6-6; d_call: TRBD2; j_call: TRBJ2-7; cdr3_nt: TGTGCCAGCAGGGACCCGGGGGGATACGAGCAGTACTTC; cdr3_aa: CASRDPGGYEQYF
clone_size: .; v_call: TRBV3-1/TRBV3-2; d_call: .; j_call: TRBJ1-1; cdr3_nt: TGTGCCAGCAGCACCTTTGCTTCGGCTGAAGCTTTCTTT; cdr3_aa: CASSTFASAEAFF
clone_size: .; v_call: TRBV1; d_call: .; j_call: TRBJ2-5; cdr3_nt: TGCACCAGCAGCCAAGTCCCCTTGCGAAGGGGGCGCGGTAAAGAGACCCAGTACTTC; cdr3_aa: CTSSQVPLRRGRGKETQYF
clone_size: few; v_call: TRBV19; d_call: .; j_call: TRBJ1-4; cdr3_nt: TGTGCCAGTAGTATCTGGAGGGCAACTAATGAAAAACTGTTTTTT; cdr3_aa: CASSIWRATNEKLFF
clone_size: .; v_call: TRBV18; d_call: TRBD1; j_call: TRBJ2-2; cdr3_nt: TGTGCCAGCTCACCACCCAGGGGGCTGGGCACCGGGGAGCTGTTTTTT; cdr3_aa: CASSPPRGLGTGELFF
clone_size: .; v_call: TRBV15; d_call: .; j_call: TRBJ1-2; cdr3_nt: TGTGCCACCAGCATTTGGCGGGGGGGTAGAGGATATGGCTACACCTTC; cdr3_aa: CATSIWRGGRGYGYTF
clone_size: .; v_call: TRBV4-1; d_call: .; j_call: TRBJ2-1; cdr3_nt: TGCGCCAGCAGCCAAGGGGACAACTCCTACAATGAGCAGTTCTTC; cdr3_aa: CASSQGDNSYNEQFF
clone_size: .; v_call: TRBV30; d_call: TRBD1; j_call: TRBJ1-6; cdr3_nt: TGTGCCTGGGGACAGGGGGCGAGATCACCCCTCCACTTT; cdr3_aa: CAWGQGARSPLHF
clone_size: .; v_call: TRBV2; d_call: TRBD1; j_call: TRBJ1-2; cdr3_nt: TGTGCCAGCAAGGGACAGCCGAACTATGGCTACACCTTC; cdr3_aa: CASKGQPNYGYTF